Listed here are 14 T cell receptor beta chains from one sample, sequenced in a study of cytomegalovirus exposure and HLA in healthy donors. Measured with immunoSEQ multiplex PCR; TCRdb has only the in-frame clones, and not every one. Of roughly 230,000 clones detected, less than 95% appear once; the ten largest clones hold roughly 3%. Material for sequencing was PBMCs. These receptors came from a woman in her twenties or thirties in good health and CMV-seronegative.

The gene calls are TRBV5-1 and TRBJ2-7; D is uncertain. This CDR3 comprises 18 residues. CDR1 and CDR2 (germline): SGHRS, YFSETQ. V lost 0 bases, J lost 5 bases, and 24 bases lay in between. The CDR3 bases are TGCGCCAGCAGCTTGGATCGGAGCCAACTGCAGCTTTTGGACGAGCAGTACTTC. This codes for CASSLDRSQLQLLDEQYF.

This sequence joins TRBV18 and TRBJ2-7, with TRBD1 matching over 11 bases. The CDR3 runs to 14 residues. J gave up 5 bases and V 4 bases, and 4 bases lay outside the gene matches. The germline CDR1 and CDR2 sequences are KGHSH and LQKENI. The DNA for the CDR3 is TGTGCCAGCTCACTCCGGGACAGGGGGAACGAGCAGTACTTC. Protein: CASSLRDRGNEQYF.

The genes are TRBV6-4 and TRBJ2-1, with 9 bases that match TRBD1. Per germline, CDR1 MRHNA and CDR2 SNTAGT. The V gene end was trimmed by 4 bases and the J gene end by 6 bases; junction bases not matched to a gene: 10. CDR3 length: 16 amino acids. The CDR3 region has the DNA TGTGCCAGCAGTGGCTCGGGGGACAGGGTGGGCAATGAGCAGTTCTTC. Its protein product is CASSGSGDRVGNEQFF.

The chain is built from TRBV15 and TRBJ2-7; a possible D gene is TRBD1 (5 bases). V was trimmed by 3 bases and J by 3 bases, leaving 15 bases between them. CDR3 length: 15 amino acids. Germline lookup yields CDR1 LNHNV and CDR2 YYDKDF (reference sequence). The chain's CDR3 is CATSSVAGPGYEQYF. In nucleotides, the CDR3 is TGTGCCACCAGCAGCGTGGCAGGGCCGGGCTACGAGCAGTACTTC.

The V gene is TRBV7-9, the J gene TRBJ2-7; D ambiguous. The V gene's germline CDR1 is SEHNR and CDR2 FQNEAQ (reference sequence). The CDR3 covers 15 residues. The germline V and J ends were trimmed by 3 bases and 0 bases, with 12 bases remaining between them. The CDR3 bases are TGTGCCAGCAGCTTTAGAGGCGGTCCCTCCTACGAGCAGTACTTC. Protein: CASSFRGGPSYEQYF. Together with reference TRBV7-9 and TRBJ2-7, the CDR3 gives the full variable domain: DTGVSQNPRHKITKRGQNVTFRCDPISEHNRLYWYRQTLGQGPEFLTYFQNEAQLEKSRLLSDRFSAERPKGSFSTLEIQRTEQGDSAMYLCASSFRGGPSYEQYFGPGTRLTVT.

The CDR3 sequence: CATSGLSTGELFF. CDR3 bases: TGTGCCACCTCCGGACTAAGCACCGGGGAGCTGTTTTTT. The chain employs TRBV25-1 and TRBJ2-2, with a tentative D call TRBD2 (6 bases). V shed 10 bases and J shed 4 bases, with 13 bases lying between them. This CDR3 has 13 residues. Germline V CDR1 and CDR2: MGHDK, SYGVNS. The variable domain in full, with the rest retrieved from reference TRBV25-1 and TRBJ2-2, is EADIYQTPRYLVIGTGKKITLECSQTMGHDKMYWYQQDPGMELHLIHYSYGVNSTEKGDLSSESTVSRIRTEHFPLTLESARPSHTSQYLCATSGLSTGELFFGEGSRLTVL.

CDR3: CASSPPRTSVFPYEQYF. The CDR3 bases are TGTGCCAGCAGCCCTCCTCGGACTAGCGTATTTCCCTACGAGCAGTACTTC. V is TRBV28 and J is TRBJ2-7, with 9 bases lining up with TRBD2. CDR3 length: 17 residues. The ends lost 6 bases at V and 2 bases at J; junction bases unmatched: 14. Germline loops: CDR1 MDHEN, CDR2 SYDVKM.

This chain connects TRBV6-5 to TRBJ2-7; D ambiguous. CDR1 is MNHEY and CDR2 is SVGAGI in the germline V gene. The CDR3 covers 11 residues. Between the trimmed V and J ends, which lost 6 bases and 2 bases, there was a span of 5 bases. The CDR3 coding sequence is TGTGCCAGCAGAGGAGCCTACGAGCAGTACTTC. It codes for CASRGAYEQYF.

The genes are TRBV13 and TRBJ2-1, with 13 bases fitting TRBD2. The trim removed 3 bases at V and 7 bases at J, leaving 12 bases unmatched. Germline values: CDR1 PRHDT, CDR2 FYEKMQ (reference sequence). This CDR3 spans 18 amino acids. Here the CDR3 reads CASSLGLAGSIAENEQFF. Here the CDR3 DNA reads TGTGCCAGCAGCTTGGGACTAGCGGGATCAATTGCAGAGAATGAGCAGTTCTTC.

The chain combines TRBV14 with TRBJ1-2; D may be TRBD1 (6 bases). Germline-derived CDR1 and CDR2 are SGHDN and FVKESK. V was clipped by 1 base and J by 5 bases, with 11 bases between them. The CDR3 spans 14 residues. This CDR3 is CASSQAGAGYGYTF. The CDR3 coding sequence is TGTGCCAGCAGCCAAGCGGGGGCCGGTTATGGCTACACCTTC.

The chain uses TRBV5-6 and TRBJ2-2; D perhaps matches TRBD1 (6 bases). From germline, CDR1 is SGHDT and CDR2 YYEEEE. V gave up 4 bases and J gave up 5 bases, with 21 bases separating them. This CDR3 comprises 17 residues. This chain's CDR3 is CASSRHLTGSVTGELFF. In DNA, the CDR3 is TGTGCCAGCAGCCGACATCTTACAGGGTCTGTAACCGGGGAGCTGTTTTTT.

To note about this clone: One end of the junction varies from germline; a read error may be responsible. In DNA, the CDR3 is TGTGCCACCAGCAGAGTCGGCGGGAATAGGGTCTTC. Translation gives CATSRVGGNRVF. This chain links TRBV15 with TRBJ2-1, with a weak D call TRBD2 (6 bases). CDR1 and CDR2 from the germline V gene are LNHNV and YYDKDF (reference sequence). The CDR3 runs 12 residues. Full variable domain (rest looked up from reference TRBV15 and TRBJ2-1): DAMVIQNPRYQVTQFGKPVTLSCSQTLNHNVMYWYQQKSSQAPKLLFHYYDKDFNNEADTPDNFQSRRPNTSFCFLDIRSPGLGDTAMYLCATSRVGGNRVFGPGTRLTVL.

J is TRBJ1-1 and V is TRBV11-2; TRBD1 might be the D (5 bases). This CDR3 contains 16 residues. Trimming removed 6 bases at V and 3 bases at J, with 20 bases between. The germline V gene encodes CDR1 SGHAT and CDR2 FQNNGV. CDR3 coding DNA: TGTGCCAGCAGTCGAGTCTGGGGGTACGGAGACACTGAAGCTTTCTTT. As protein: CASSRVWGYGDTEAFF.

This chain connects TRBV4-1 to TRBJ2-3, with 12 positions matching TRBD2. The CDR3 length is 18 residues. CDR1 and CDR2 (germline): MGHRA, YSYEKL. The V segment lost 4 bases and the J segment 0 bases; nucleotides outside the gene matches: 8. The CDR3 loop is CASSPSTSGRLSTDTQYF. The CDR3 bases are TGCGCCAGCAGCCCCTCGACTAGCGGGAGACTTAGCACAGATACGCAGTATTTT.